Presented here are 13 T cell receptor beta chains from one specimen sequenced in a study of siplizumab effects on memory and regulatory T cells. The table came from immunoSEQ multiplex PCR; TCRdb's copy has only in-frame clones and leaves some out. This sample has more than 70,000 clones, with 95% found just once. The specimen sequenced was CD8+ T cells sorted from blood. The receptors here all came from a human donor in good health.

The chain joins TRBV28 to TRBJ2-1; maybe TRBD1 (6 bases). This CDR3 comprises 16 residues. The V gene's germline CDR1 is MDHEN and CDR2 SYDVKM. The V end was cut by 3 bases, the J end by 2 bases, with 14 bases between. CDR3 region: CASSFTAGAPYNEQFF. As DNA, the CDR3 is TGTGCCAGCAGTTTCACGGCAGGGGCCCCCTACAATGAGCAGTTCTTC. The variable domain in full, with the rest retrieved from reference TRBV28 and TRBJ2-1, is DVKVTQSSRYLVKRTGEKVFLECVQDMDHENMFWYRQDPGLGLRLIYFSYDVKMKEKGDIPEGYSVSREKKERFSLILESASTNQTSMYLCASSFTAGAPYNEQFFGPGTRLTVL.

The V gene is TRBV12-1, the J gene TRBJ2-1; the table calls TRBD2, which could not be checked here. TRBV12-1 is marked as a pseudogene. CDR3 length equals 21 residues. CDR3 protein: CASSWPRTSGRPQASYNEQFF. In nucleotides, the CDR3 is TGTGCCAGCAGCTGGCCCCGGACTAGCGGGAGGCCTCAAGCGTCCTACAATGAGCAGTTCTTC.

The J gene is TRBJ2-7, the V gene TRBV7-9; 11 bases map to TRBD1. The ends lost 5 bases at V and 7 bases at J; junction bases unmatched: 10. There are 15 residues in the CDR3. Germline CDR1 is SEHNR and CDR2 is FQNEAQ (reference sequence). In DNA form, the CDR3 reads TGTGCCAGCAGCCCTCGCGGACAGGGGGCTGGGGAGCAGTACTTC. This codes for CASSPRGQGAGEQYF.

The chain links TRBV27 to TRBJ1-2; 8 bases agree with TRBD1. CDR3 length: 16 residues. V shed 4 bases and J 2 bases; nucleotides not matched to a gene: 9. The germline V gene encodes CDR1 MNHEY and CDR2 SMNVEV (reference sequence). The CDR3 here is CASSSGGAFPNYGYTF. CDR3 DNA sequence: TGTGCCAGCAGTTCAGGGGGCGCCTTCCCGAACTATGGCTACACCTTC.

This clone has more than one count but fewer than ten. The rearrangement joins TRBV29-1 to TRBJ2-5; 8 positions agree with TRBD1. Germline V CDR1 and CDR2: SQVTM, ANQGSEA. CDR3 length equals 11 residues. V dropped 8 bases and J dropped 5; count of bases not matched to a gene: 4. The CDR3 nucleotides are TGCAGCATTTACAGGGGGGAGACCCAGTACTTC. Protein: CSIYRGETQYF.

V usage is TRBV18 and J usage is TRBJ2-7; 11 bases line up with TRBD1. Germline V gives CDR1 KGHSH, CDR2 LQKENI. After removal of 4 bases from V and 2 bases from J, the junction contained 1 base not matched to a gene. This CDR3 comprises 14 residues. CDR3 sequence: CASSQGQGAYEQYF. CDR3 nucleotide sequence: TGTGCCAGCTCACAGGGACAGGGGGCCTACGAGCAGTACTTC.

The table lists this clone with a count of one. The J gene is TRBJ2-7, the V gene TRBV7-6; TRBD2 matches 11 bases. Trimming at V came to 3 bases and at J to 3 bases, leaving 7 bases not matched to a gene. Looked up from germline, CDR1 is SGHVS and CDR2 is FNYEAQ. The CDR3 totals 16 residues. CDR3 amino acids: CASSFTGTSGSYEQYF. The CDR3 DNA follows: TGTGCCAGCAGCTTCACCGGGACTAGCGGCAGCTACGAGCAGTACTTC.

This chain joins TRBV29-1 and TRBJ2-1; unclear D gene. Per germline, CDR1 SQVTM and CDR2 ANQGSEA. V was cut by 3 bases and J by 2 bases, with 8 bases left in between. This CDR3 has 13 residues. CDR3 DNA sequence: TGCAGCGTTGAGGCCCCCACCTACAATGAGCAGTTCTTC. It translates to CSVEAPTYNEQFF.

This chain joins TRBV7-6 and TRBJ1-1; TRBD1 might be the D (5 bases). The V end lost 5 bases, the J end lost 8 bases, and 21 bases lay between the germline ends. This CDR3 has 15 amino acids. Germline CDR1 reads SGHVS; CDR2 reads FNYEAQ. The CDR3 here is CASSPGQAGLPEAFF. The CDR3 region has the DNA TGTGCCAGCAGCCCTGGTCAGGCAGGGTTACCAGAAGCTTTCTTT.

V gene TRBV6-5 combines with J gene TRBJ2-4; D is uncertain. The CDR3 is made up of 15 amino acids. The V end was cut by 0 bases, the J end by 0 bases, with 6 bases between. Germline V gives CDR1 MNHEY, CDR2 SVGAGI. The CDR3 reads CASSYSRLAKNIQYF. The CDR3 DNA follows: TGTGCCAGCAGTTACTCGAGATTAGCCAAAAACATTCAGTACTTC.

This chain uses TRBV7-9 with TRBJ2-1, with D possibly being TRBD2 (6 bases). Germline loops: CDR1 SEHNR, CDR2 FQNEAQ (reference sequence). With 5 bases removed from V and 7 bases from J, the gap between germline ends came to 15 bases. This CDR3 contains 14 residues. CDR3 protein: CASSLGAGLNEQFF. DNA for the CDR3: TGTGCCAGCAGCCTAGGGGCTGGACTAAATGAGCAGTTCTTC. The whole variable domain, remainder taken from reference TRBV7-9 and TRBJ2-1, is DTGVSQNPRHKITKRGQNVTFRCDPISEHNRLYWYRQTLGQGPEFLTYFQNEAQLEKSRLLSDRFSAERPKGSFSTLEIQRTEQGDSAMYLCASSLGAGLNEQFFGPGTRLTVL.

In this sample, this clone turned up once. This sequence joins TRBV27 and TRBJ2-7; tentatively, D is TRBD1 (6 bases). CDR3 length equals 13 residues. Trimming removed 7 bases from V and 1 base from J, with 11 bases in between. Germline values: CDR1 MNHEY, CDR2 SMNVEV (reference sequence). CDR3 in DNA: TGTGCCAGCATGAGGGGGATTTCCTACGAGCAGTACTTC. It codes for CASMRGISYEQYF.

V usage is TRBV12-5 and J usage is TRBJ1-1; D remains ambiguous. V lost 8 bases to trimming and J lost 1 base, with 14 bases between them. The CDR3 covers 14 residues. Germline CDR1 is LGHNT and CDR2 is FRNRAP. The CDR3 sequence: CASRGGRQNTEAFF. The CDR3 DNA sequence: TGTGCTAGTCGGGGTGGCAGGCAGAACACTGAAGCTTTCTTT. Looking up the rest from reference TRBV12-5 and TRBJ1-1 gives the full variable domain: DARVTQTPRHKVTEMGQEVTMRCQPILGHNTVFWYRQTMMQGLELLAYFRNRAPLDDSGMPKDRFSAEMPDATLATLKIQPSEPRDSAVYFCASRGGRQNTEAFFGQGTRLTVV.